The 11 T cell receptor beta chains presented below share a single source sample, sequenced in a study of cytomegalovirus exposure and HLA in healthy donors. PCR was performed using 60 Vbeta and 13 Jbeta primers. The assay was immunoSEQ multiplex PCR, and TCRdb's table has in-frame clones only and misses some. This table lists roughly 70,000 clones. Sequenced sample: PBMCs. These receptors were obtained from a female donor in good health and CMV-seropositive.

The V gene is TRBV6-5, the J gene TRBJ1-4, with D possibly being TRBD1 (5 bases). Germline V gene lookup returns CDR1 MNHEY and CDR2 SVGAGI. The CDR3 has 15 amino acids. Between the trimmed V and J ends, which lost 0 bases and 7 bases, there was a span of 12 bases. The CDR3 region is CASSYSGGAVEKLFF. The CDR3 DNA reads as TGTGCCAGCAGTTACTCGGGAGGGGCTGTTGAAAAACTGTTTTTT.

The V call is TRBV5-1, the J call TRBJ2-5; 7 bases line up with TRBD1. CDR3 length: 14 residues. Trimming cost V 6 bases and J 4 bases; bases outside gene matches: 9. In germline, CDR1 is SGHRS, CDR2 YFSETQ. The CDR3 here is CASTKDRAAETQYF. CDR3 coding DNA: TGCGCCAGCACCAAAGACAGGGCCGCAGAGACCCAGTACTTC.

The J gene is TRBJ1-2, the V gene TRBV13, with 10 nucleotides matching TRBD1. Germline lookup yields CDR1 PRHDT and CDR2 FYEKMQ (reference sequence). This CDR3 is 14 amino acids long. V gave up 0 bases and J gave up 8 bases; unmatched junction bases: 3. This CDR3 reads CASSLGTGGKGYTF. Written as DNA, the CDR3 is TGTGCCAGCAGCTTAGGGACAGGGGGCAAAGGCTACACCTTC.

The genes are TRBV6-6 and TRBJ2-2; 7 bases fit TRBD1. Germline V gene sequence: CDR1 MNHNY, CDR2 SVGAGI (reference sequence). Trimming cost V 6 bases and J 1 base; bases outside gene matches: 5. The CDR3 is 15 residues long. For the CDR3, the DNA is TGTGCCAGCAGCACGGACAGGAGGAACACCGGGGAGCTGTTTTTT. Translation: CASSTDRRNTGELFF.

This rearrangement joins TRBV6-5 to TRBJ2-2, with 8 positions matching TRBD2. The CDR3 covers 16 residues. Trimming cost V 1 base and J 6 bases; bases outside gene matches: 7. The germline gives CDR1 MNHEY, CDR2 SVGAGI. The CDR3 bases are TGTGCCAGCAGTTACTTGGCGGGAGGTGGTGCCGGGGAGCTGTTTTTT. Translated: CASSYLAGGGAGELFF.

The chain links TRBV4-1 to TRBJ1-1; 7 bases match TRBD1. Germline loops: CDR1 MGHRA, CDR2 YSYEKL. CDR3 length: 20 amino acids. J lost 6 bases, V lost 0 bases, and 22 bases had no gene match. The CDR3 nucleotides read TGCGCCAGCAGCCAAGACTCATTTCGACAGGGCCAACAGAGAATGTCTGAAGCTTTCTTT. It codes for CASSQDSFRQGQQRMSEAFF.

The rearrangement links TRBV6-1 to TRBJ2-7; TRBD1 might be the D (6 bases). The CDR3 runs 14 residues. Germline CDR1 is MNHNS and CDR2 is SASEGT. Trimming cost V 6 bases and J 5 bases, with 17 bases left between them. Here the CDR3 DNA reads TGTGCCAGCAGCCCGAAATGGACAGTCCACGAGCAGTACTTC. Its protein is CASSPKWTVHEQYF.

The V call is TRBV5-6, the J call TRBJ1-2, with 7 bases aligning to TRBD1. CDR1 is SGHDT, CDR2 YYEEEE, per germline. J lost 8 bases, V lost 2 bases, and 6 bases had no gene match. This CDR3 region has 13 residues. The DNA for the CDR3 is TGTGCCAGCAGCTTCGGACAGGACGAAGGCTACACCTTC. Translated: CASSFGQDEGYTF.

V gene TRBV7-8 combines with J gene TRBJ2-7, with TRBD2 matching 12 bases. The CDR3 spans 15 residues. Trimming at V came to 5 bases and at J to 2 bases, leaving 4 bases not matched to a gene. Germline lookup yields CDR1 SGHVS and CDR2 FQNEAQ. This CDR3 is CASSPRTSGAYEQYF. The CDR3 DNA reads as TGTGCCAGCAGCCCTCGGACTAGCGGGGCCTACGAGCAGTACTTC.

The chain employs TRBV18 and TRBJ1-5; D gene uncertain. Looked up from germline, CDR1 is KGHSH and CDR2 is LQKENI. Trimming took 4 bases from V and 0 from J, leaving 16 bases between them. The CDR3 covers 17 residues. The CDR3 spells CASSLGRQAYSNQPQHF. The CDR3 DNA reads TGTGCCAGCTCACTCGGCCGTCAGGCGTATAGCAATCAGCCCCAGCATTTT.

This chain links TRBV28 with TRBJ2-5; 10 bases are a match to TRBD1. The J call is in doubt because the DNA end fits TRBJ2-7 better. From germline, CDR1 is MDHEN and CDR2 SYDVKM. The CDR3 is 15 residues long. CDR3 protein: CASMGGQGISYEQYF. CDR3 coding DNA: TGTGCCAGCATGGGGGGACAGGGGATCTCCTACGAGCAGTACTTC.